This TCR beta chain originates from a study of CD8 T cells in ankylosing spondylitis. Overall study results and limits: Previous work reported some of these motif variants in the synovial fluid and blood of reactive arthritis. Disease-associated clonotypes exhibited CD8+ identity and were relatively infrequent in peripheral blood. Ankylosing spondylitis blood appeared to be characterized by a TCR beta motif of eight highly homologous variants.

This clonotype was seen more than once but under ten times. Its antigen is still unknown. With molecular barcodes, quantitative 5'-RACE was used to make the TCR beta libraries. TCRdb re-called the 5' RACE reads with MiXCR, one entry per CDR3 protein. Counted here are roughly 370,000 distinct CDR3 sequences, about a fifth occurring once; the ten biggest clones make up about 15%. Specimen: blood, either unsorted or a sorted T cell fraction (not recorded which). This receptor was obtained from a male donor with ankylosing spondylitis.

As DNA, the CDR3 is TGCAGTGCTAGAGTGGGGAGATCGGGAAACACCATATATTTT. Translation: CSARVGRSGNTIYF. This chain joins TRBV20-1 and TRBJ1-3; D is unresolved. The CDR3 loop spans 14 amino acids. V shed 1 base and J shed 4 bases, with 11 bases lying between them. Germline values: CDR1 DFQATT, CDR2 SNEGSKA (reference sequence).